Sequencing of this TCR beta chain was carried out in a study of shared clonotypes between healthy human individuals. The protocol was immunoSEQ multiplex PCR, while the TCRdb copy is restricted to in-frame clones and leaves out a portion. The profile shows roughly 2 million clones, about 95% of them singletons. V was clipped by 3 bases and J by 1 base, with 18 bases between them. Germline V gene sequence: CDR1 SNHLY, CDR2 FYNNEI. The CDR3 covers 17 residues. The CD4+ fraction was divided into a CD45RA+ naive subset and a CD45RA-negative memory subset. The sample taken for sequencing was naive CD4+ T cells sorted from blood. Specified subset: CD45RA+ positively selected. The rearrangement links TRBV2 to TRBJ2-5; maybe TRBD2 (7 bases). The TCR sequence derives from a man aged 18 to 29 in good health. The CDR3 loop reads CASSDRRAGASQETQYF. The CDR3 region has the DNA TGTGCCAGCAGTGATAGGAGGGCGGGGGCCTCCCAAGAGACCCAGTACTTC.